This T cell receptor beta chain was found in a study of blood T cell repertoires in COVID-19. The wider study: Donors in the United States, Italy and Spain gave samples during acute or convalescent COVID-19. From T cells, B-cell-depleted T cells, or PBMCs came the material, which was cDNA or gDNA.

The CDR3 is made up of 17 amino acids. Germline assignment: CDR1 MNHNS and CDR2 SASEGT. The V gene end was trimmed by 2 bases and the J gene end by 4 bases; junction bases not matched to a gene: 11. As processed by the authors: How many nucleated cells were present was estimated from reference gene primer amplification. TCRdb keeps only in-frame clones here, not all; method: immunoSEQ multiplex PCR. V, J and clone size reflect that table, while D and trimming were determined from the DNA. The profile shows some 240,000 clones, 88% of them singletons. Seattle cases were enrolled at active infection and followed longitudinally.

The chain has TRBV6-1 and TRBJ1-2, with 9 bases fitting TRBD1. Sequencing was carried out using peripheral blood. This TCR was recovered from a woman in her sixties or seventies with COVID-19, enrolled during active disease. This CDR3 reads CASSESFTGGVGYGYTF. The CDR3 region has the DNA TGTGCCAGCAGTGAAAGCTTCACAGGGGGCGTTGGCTATGGCTACACCTTC.